This T cell receptor (beta chain) was profiled in a study of T cell responses to AZD1222 COVID-19 vaccine (TCRdb year 2021). Some background on the complete study: AZD1222 recipients whose second dose came at about 4 weeks and those whose second dose came at about 12 weeks were combined into one group, since spike-specific TCR depth and breadth did not differ between the two schedules. Trial participants were enrolled by age into 18-55, 56-69 and 70-plus year subgroups, with around 150, 28 and 57 TCR-sequenced participants respectively. A total of roughly 240 trial participants underwent TCR sequencing, of whom 200 to 220 received two doses of AZD1222 and about 25 received two doses of the MenACWY control vaccine.

What this sample's time point label stands for: baseline before first vaccination. Vaccinee samples were obtained from the UK trials COV001 and COV002, which included a single-blind randomized controlled phase 2/3 trial of AZD1222 (ChAdOx1 nCoV-19) in healthy adults. For TCRbeta chain sequencing, PBMC samples from trial participants were taken at day 0 and at day 28 after the second dose. The CDR3 regions of human TCRbeta chains were analyzed by immunosequencing. The authors' analysis ran thus. Repertoire TCRs were matched against a reference library of SARS-CoV-2-specific TCRs generated with the MIRA antigen-specificity platform. Breadth was defined as the fraction of unique TCRs that were SARS-CoV-2-associated. Depth was defined as the fraction of total T cells that were SARS-CoV-2-associated. Using the MIRA data, every spike-specific TCR was mapped to the spike region that the TCR reacted to and assigned to either a CD4 or a CD8 class. Log10-transformed breadth and depth values were compared by one-way ANOVA with Sidak's multiple comparisons tests. Drawn from immuneACCESS, this table holds only the in-frame rearrangements with V and J called that TCRdb kept. Clones are partly lost; checked studies trace under half to an unresolved V gene and leave the rest unexplained. Clone size and the V and J calls come from that table; the DNA yielded D and trimming. This sample holds 90,000 to 120,000 clones; about 87% were observed only once. The top ten clonotypes cover 3% to 3.5% of the sample.

What the study reported, not specific to this receptor: Only a handful of AZD1222 recipients were SARS-CoV-2 seropositive at baseline, limiting conclusions about previously exposed vaccinees. In the small 56-69-year group, the increase in depth fell short of significance, most likely because of low power. Participants were mostly white British, with more females than males. The authors suggested clonal diversity may have been underestimated. Because no day 14 peak-response samples were available, repertoires were characterized only after the peak T cell response. CD4 TCRs associated with the vaccine covered the entire spike protein, and the dominant responses were in regions 160-218 and 743-854. Nearly half of unique spike-specific TCRs reportedly recognized epitopes outside regions mutated in the B.1.351 and B.1.1.7 variants. Spike-specific TCR breadth and depth rose significantly after two AZD1222 doses compared with day 0 and with MenACWY recipients.

For this chain, trimming is 3 bases at the V end and 8 bases at the J end, and the number of junction bases without a gene match is 12. From cysteine to phenylalanine, the CDR3 is 16 amino acids long. CDR3 DNA only is kept here, 48 bases in frame from base 1. The germline V gene encodes CDR1 ENHRY and CDR2 SYGVKD. As regards this clone: It has no known antigen specificity. There are no base qualities to consult, and no much larger clone falls within one base.

Source: peripheral blood, taken on day 0 of AZD1222 vaccination. The chain uses TRBV10-3 and TRBJ1-4, and 7 junctional nucleotides match TRBD1. The TCR originated in an adult in good health. The CDR3 sequence is CAISDPETGLSEKLFF. The nucleotides are TGTGCCATCAGTGACCCCGAGACAGGGCTATCCGAAAAACTGTTTTTT.